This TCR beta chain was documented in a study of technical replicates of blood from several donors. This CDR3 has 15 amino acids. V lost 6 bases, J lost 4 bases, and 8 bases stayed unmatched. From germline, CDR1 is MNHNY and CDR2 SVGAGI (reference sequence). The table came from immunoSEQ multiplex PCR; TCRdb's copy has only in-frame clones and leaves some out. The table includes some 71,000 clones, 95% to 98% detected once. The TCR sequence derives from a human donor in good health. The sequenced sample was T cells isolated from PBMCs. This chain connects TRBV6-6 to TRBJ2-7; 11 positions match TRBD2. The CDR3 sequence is CASSRPASGRYEQYF. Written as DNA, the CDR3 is TGTGCCAGCAGCCGCCCCGCTAGCGGGAGGTACGAGCAGTACTTC.